One sample yielded the 3 T cell receptor beta chains listed below, sequenced in a study of cytomegalovirus exposure and HLA in healthy donors. PCR primers comprised 60 Vbeta and 13 Jbeta primers. The assay was immunoSEQ multiplex PCR, and TCRdb's table has in-frame clones only and misses some. Of some 92,000 clones listed, around four fifths are singletons. Sequenced input: PBMCs. These receptors were collected from a man aged 30 to 39 in good health and CMV-seronegative.

The rearrangement joins TRBV6-4 to TRBJ2-1, with 7 bases aligning to TRBD1. With V trimmed by 4 bases and J by 3 bases, 6 bases remained unmatched. Germline V gene sequence: CDR1 MRHNA, CDR2 SNTAGT. The CDR3 is 15 residues long. The CDR3 DNA reads as TGTGCCAGCAGTGCCGGGCAGGGGGACTACAATGAGCAGTTCTTC. Its translation is CASSAGQGDYNEQFF.

J is TRBJ1-1 and V is TRBV7-8; weak D call: TRBD1 (6 bases). The germline V gene has CDR1 SGHVS and CDR2 FQNEAQ. The CDR3 is 13 residues long. V was shortened by 6 bases and J by 7 bases, with 15 bases between the two germline ends. CDR3 bases: TGTGCCAGCAGGCTAGATGGGGACAATGAAGCTTTCTTT. As protein: CASRLDGDNEAFF.

The chain couples TRBV6-4 to TRBJ2-3, with 7 bases aligning to TRBD2. The CDR3 is 14 residues long. CDR1 and CDR2 (germline): MRHNA, SNTAGT. V shed 3 bases and J 7 bases; nucleotides not matched to a gene: 7. The CDR3 loop reads CASSEGTTINTQYF. The CDR3 DNA is TGTGCCAGCAGTGAGGGGACTACGATAAATACGCAGTATTTT.